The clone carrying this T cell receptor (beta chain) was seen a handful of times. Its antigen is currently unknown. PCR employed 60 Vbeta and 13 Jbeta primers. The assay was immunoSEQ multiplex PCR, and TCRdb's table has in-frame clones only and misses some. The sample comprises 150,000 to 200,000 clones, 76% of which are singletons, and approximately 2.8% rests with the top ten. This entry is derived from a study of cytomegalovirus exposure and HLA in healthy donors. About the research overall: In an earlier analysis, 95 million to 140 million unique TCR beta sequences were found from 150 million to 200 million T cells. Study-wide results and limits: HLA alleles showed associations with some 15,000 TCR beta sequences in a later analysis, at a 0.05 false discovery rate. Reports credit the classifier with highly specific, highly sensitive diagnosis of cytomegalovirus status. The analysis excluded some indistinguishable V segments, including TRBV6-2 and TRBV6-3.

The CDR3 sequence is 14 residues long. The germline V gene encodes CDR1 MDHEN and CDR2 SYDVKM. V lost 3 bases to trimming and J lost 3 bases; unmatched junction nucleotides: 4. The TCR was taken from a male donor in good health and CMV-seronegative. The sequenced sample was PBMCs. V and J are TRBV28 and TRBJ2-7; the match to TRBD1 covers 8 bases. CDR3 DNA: TGTGCCAGCAGTTTGACAGGGGAGGACTACGAGCAGTACTTC. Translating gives CASSLTGEDYEQYF.